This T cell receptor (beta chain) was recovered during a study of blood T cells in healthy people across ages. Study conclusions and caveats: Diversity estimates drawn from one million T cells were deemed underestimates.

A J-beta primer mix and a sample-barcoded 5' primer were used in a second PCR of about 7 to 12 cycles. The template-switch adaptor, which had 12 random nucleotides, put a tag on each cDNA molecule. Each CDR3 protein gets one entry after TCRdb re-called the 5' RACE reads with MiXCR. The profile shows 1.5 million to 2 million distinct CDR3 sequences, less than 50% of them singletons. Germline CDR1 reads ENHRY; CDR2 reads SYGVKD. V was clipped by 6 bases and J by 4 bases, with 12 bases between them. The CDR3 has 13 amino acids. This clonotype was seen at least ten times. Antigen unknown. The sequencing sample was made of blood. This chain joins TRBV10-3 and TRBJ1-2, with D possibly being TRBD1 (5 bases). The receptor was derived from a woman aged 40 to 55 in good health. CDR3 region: CAIRGTGVYGYTF. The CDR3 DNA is TGTGCCATCAGGGGGACGGGGGTCTATGGCTACACCTTC.